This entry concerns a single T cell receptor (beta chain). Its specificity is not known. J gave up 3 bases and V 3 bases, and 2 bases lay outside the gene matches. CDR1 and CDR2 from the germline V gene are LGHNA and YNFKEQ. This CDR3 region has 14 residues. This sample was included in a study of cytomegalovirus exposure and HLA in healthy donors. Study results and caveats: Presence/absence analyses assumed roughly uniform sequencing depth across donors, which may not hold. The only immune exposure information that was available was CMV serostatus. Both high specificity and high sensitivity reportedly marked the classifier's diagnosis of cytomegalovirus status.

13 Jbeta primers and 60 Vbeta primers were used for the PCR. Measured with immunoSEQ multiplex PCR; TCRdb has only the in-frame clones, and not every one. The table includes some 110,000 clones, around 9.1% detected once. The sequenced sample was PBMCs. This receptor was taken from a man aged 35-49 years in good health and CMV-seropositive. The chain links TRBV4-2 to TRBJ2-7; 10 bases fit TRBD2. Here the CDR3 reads CASSHSGRIYEQYF. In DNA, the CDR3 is TGTGCCAGCAGCCATAGCGGGAGGATCTACGAGCAGTACTTC.